A single sample gave rise to the 21 T cell receptor beta chains below, sequenced in a study of blood T cell repertoires in COVID-19. Using immunoSEQ multiplex PCR, the repertoire was profiled, and TCRdb retains in-frame clones only, with some absent. The sample shows 300,000 or so clones, around 90% of them seen only once. Sequenced: peripheral blood. The receptors shown here come from a man aged 50-60 years with active or convalescent COVID-19.

The chain carries TRBV19 and TRBJ1-1; 8 positions match TRBD1. The CDR3 is 13 residues long. The germline gives CDR1 LNHDA, CDR2 SQIVND (reference sequence). Unmatched junction bases numbered 2, after V lost 5 bases and J lost 3 bases. The CDR3 loop is CASSSGQDTEAFF. The CDR3 coding sequence is TGTGCCAGTAGTTCGGGACAGGACACTGAAGCTTTCTTT. The complete variable domain, with remaining parts taken from reference TRBV19 and TRBJ1-1, reads DGGITQSPKYLFRKEGQNVTLSCEQNLNHDAMYWYRQDPGQGLRLIYYSQIVNDFQKGDIAEGYSVSREKKESFPLTVTSAQKNPTAFYLCASSSGQDTEAFFGQGTRLTVV.

A word on this clone: Within the sample, other DNA sequences also encode this same CDR3. The chain carries TRBV3-1 (or the pseudogene TRBV3-2) and TRBJ1-2; 10 positions agree with TRBD1. Germline assignment: CDR1 LGHDT and CDR2 YNNKEL (reference sequence). The CDR3 spans 14 residues. V was pared by 4 bases and J by 2 bases, with 1 base of the junction left unmatched. The CDR3 loop reads CASSRGQGNYGYTF. The CDR3 DNA sequence: TGTGCCAGCAGCCGGGGACAGGGGAACTATGGCTACACCTTC.

This rearrangement joins TRBV5-1 to TRBJ1-1; maybe TRBD1 (5 bases). V was shortened by 3 bases and J by 8 bases, with 14 bases between the two germline ends. Per the germline V gene, CDR1 is SGHRS and CDR2 is YFSETQ. The CDR3 loop spans 13 amino acids. For the CDR3, the DNA is TGCGCCAGCAGCTCCCGCGACAGTCTAGAAGCTTTCTTT. This sequence encodes CASSSRDSLEAFF.

The gene calls are TRBV28 and TRBJ2-1; tentatively, D is TRBD1 (7 bases). Deletions cut 10 bases from V and 4 bases from J, with 11 bases between. CDR1 and CDR2 from the germline V gene are MDHEN and SYDVKM. CDR3 length equals 12 residues. CDR3 DNA: TGTGCCACCGGGGGACAGTACAATGAGCAGTTCTTC. This sequence encodes CATGGQYNEQFF.

The V and J genes are TRBV7-9 and TRBJ2-7; D might be TRBD1 (8 bases). V gave up 3 bases and J gave up 4 bases, with 13 bases separating them. The CDR3 sequence is 14 residues long. The V gene's germline CDR1 is SEHNR and CDR2 FQNEAQ (reference sequence). The DNA of the CDR3 is TGTGCCAGCAGCTTCGGACAGGGAGGGTACGAGCAGTACTTC. Residues: CASSFGQGGYEQYF. The full variable domain, in which reference TRBV7-9 and TRBJ2-7 provide the parts outside the CDR3, is DTGVSQNPRHKITKRGQNVTFRCDPISEHNRLYWYRQTLGQGPEFLTYFQNEAQLEKSRLLSDRFSAERPKGSFSTLEIQRTEQGDSAMYLCASSFGQGGYEQYFGPGTRLTVT.

The chain joins TRBV28 to TRBJ1-6, with D maybe TRBD1 (6 bases). This CDR3 has 15 amino acids. V was shortened by 8 bases and J by 5 bases, with 16 bases between the two germline ends. Germline-derived CDR1 and CDR2 are MDHEN and SYDVKM. CDR3 loop: CASGGGARNNSPLHF. The CDR3 DNA follows: TGTGCCAGCGGAGGGGGGGCGCGAAATAATTCACCCCTCCACTTT.

This chain connects TRBV5-6 to TRBJ1-2; D is unclear. The ends were cut back, 0 bases at V and 5 bases at J, with 11 bases in the middle. The CDR3 has 14 residues. Germline CDR1 is SGHDT and CDR2 is YYEEEE. CDR3: CASSLDRPGYGYTF. The CDR3 DNA reads TGTGCCAGCAGCTTGGATCGTCCGGGGTATGGCTACACCTTC.

The chain carries TRBV5-1 and TRBJ2-5; TRBD2 is a possible D gene (5 bases). V shed 0 bases and J shed 3 bases, with 9 bases lying between them. This CDR3 comprises 14 residues. The germline V gene has CDR1 SGHRS and CDR2 YFSETQ. CDR3: CASSLAREKETQYF. In DNA, the CDR3 is TGCGCCAGCAGCTTGGCCCGGGAAAAAGAGACCCAGTACTTC.

The chain recombines TRBV4-3 with TRBJ2-7, with a possible D match to TRBD1 (6 bases). Germline loops: CDR1 LGHNA, CDR2 YSLEER. V shed 2 bases and J shed 3 bases, with 14 bases lying between them. The CDR3 spans 15 residues. The CDR3 protein is CASSQTPGHLYEQYF. The DNA of the CDR3 is TGCGCCAGCAGCCAAACCCCGGGACACCTCTACGAGCAGTACTTC.

V and J are TRBV7-8 and TRBJ1-1, with 7 bases lining up with TRBD1. CDR1 is SGHVS and CDR2 is FQNEAQ in the germline V gene. V trimming: 6 bases; J trimming: 0 bases; junction bases outside the gene matches: 13. This CDR3 spans 17 amino acids. For the CDR3, the DNA is TGTGCCAGCAGGCCCAGCCGCCGGACAGGAGTGAACACTGAAGCTTTCTTT. This encodes CASRPSRRTGVNTEAFF.

The CDR3 is CASSQDNKDNYGYTF. CDR3 nucleotides: TGCGCCAGCAGCCAAGATAACAAAGATAATTATGGCTACACCTTC. This chain links TRBV4-3 with TRBJ1-2; no definite D call. Trimming took off 0 bases at V and 5 bases at J, with 13 bases between the two ends. CDR1 and CDR2 (germline): LGHNA, YSLEER. This CDR3 spans 15 amino acids.

Note on this clone: The junction does not match germline at one end; this may be a read error. The V call is TRBV11-2, the J call TRBJ2-1, with TRBD1 identical over 10 bases. This CDR3 spans 14 amino acids. Germline V gene sequence: CDR1 SGHAT, CDR2 FQNNGV. The CDR3 is CASSSPRGTGERFF. The DNA of the CDR3 is TGTGCCAGCAGCTCCCCTCGGGGGACAGGGGAGCGGTTCTTC.

The chain combines TRBV30 with TRBJ2-1; D is perhaps TRBD1 (6 bases). With 5 bases removed from V and 4 bases from J, the gap between germline ends came to 12 bases. Germline CDR1 is GTSNPN and CDR2 is SVGIG (reference sequence). The CDR3 covers 13 residues. The CDR3 protein is CAWAAGAYNEQFF. The DNA for the CDR3 is TGTGCCTGGGCGGCAGGGGCGTACAATGAGCAGTTCTTC.

CDR3 protein: CASQRGQGANYGYTF. CDR3 bases: TGTGCCAGCCAAAGGGGACAGGGGGCTAACTATGGCTACACCTTC. V and J are TRBV19 and TRBJ1-2; 11 bases line up with TRBD1. The V and J ends lost 9 bases and 0 bases, in that order; junction bases with no gene match: 6. CDR3 length: 15 residues. Looked up from germline, CDR1 is LNHDA and CDR2 is SQIVND (reference sequence).

This rearrangement joins TRBV6-4 to TRBJ2-7; tentatively, D is TRBD1 (6 bases). Germline V gene lookup returns CDR1 MRHNA and CDR2 SNTAGT. V was trimmed by 10 bases and J by 4 bases, leaving 20 bases between them. The CDR3 spans 14 residues. CDR3 loop: CAILAGTYLYEQYF. The CDR3, as DNA: TGTGCCATCTTAGCCGGGACATATTTGTACGAGCAGTACTTC.

The rearrangement links TRBV18 to TRBJ1-5; TRBD1 aligns across 7 bases. Looked up from germline, CDR1 is KGHSH and CDR2 is LQKENI. J was trimmed by 5 bases and V by 3 bases; bases with no gene match: 7. This CDR3 has 15 residues. As DNA, the CDR3 is TGTGCCAGCTCACCTTCGACAGGGCGTGATCAGCCCCAGCATTTT. Translating it yields CASSPSTGRDQPQHF. Drawing the rest from reference TRBV18 and TRBJ1-5, the complete variable domain is NAGVMQNPRHLVRRRGQEARLRCSPMKGHSHVYWYRQLPEEGLKFMVYLQKENIIDESGMPKERFSAEFPKEGPSILRIQQVVRGDSAAYFCASSPSTGRDQPQHFGDGTRLSIL.

This clone was found a few times. The CDR3 loop reads CATSRVSGGEREQFF. CDR3 bases: TGTGCCACCAGCAGAGTTTCGGGAGGGGAGCGGGAGCAGTTCTTC. The rearrangement joins TRBV15 to TRBJ2-1; 8 positions match TRBD2. V lost 1 base and J lost 10; bases outside the gene matches: 9. Germline V CDR1 and CDR2: LNHNV, YYDKDF (reference sequence). The CDR3 is made up of 15 amino acids.

V gene TRBV2 combines with J gene TRBJ2-1; 13 nucleotides agree with TRBD2. J was trimmed by 8 bases and V by 7 bases; bases with no gene match: 8. This CDR3 has 15 residues. Germline V gene sequence: CDR1 SNHLY, CDR2 FYNNEI. The CDR3 loop reads CASMRTSGSFYEQFF. In nucleotides, the CDR3 is TGTGCCAGCATGAGGACTAGCGGGAGTTTCTATGAGCAGTTCTTC.

The chain joins TRBV6-5 to TRBJ2-1, with TRBD2 identical over 9 bases. CDR1 and CDR2 from the germline V gene are MNHEY and SVGAGI. V was clipped by 6 bases and J by 0 bases; unmatched bases: 3. The CDR3 is made up of 15 amino acids. The CDR3 is CASSVAGVSYNEQFF. CDR3 nucleotides: TGTGCCAGCAGCGTAGCGGGAGTCTCCTACAATGAGCAGTTCTTC.

The genes are TRBV9 and TRBJ2-1, with 10 bases that match TRBD1. In germline, CDR1 is SGDLS, CDR2 YYNGEE. J was trimmed by 4 bases and V by 0 bases; bases with no gene match: 4. This CDR3 spans 16 amino acids. For the CDR3, the DNA is TGTGCCAGCAGCGTAGACGGACAGGGGGGGTACAATGAGCAGTTCTTC. This sequence encodes CASSVDGQGGYNEQFF.

This clone was recorded a few times. The chain uses TRBV10-3 and TRBJ1-6; D ambiguous. Trimming took 3 bases from V and 9 from J, leaving 12 bases between them. The germline V gene encodes CDR1 ENHRY and CDR2 SYGVKD. This CDR3 region has 14 residues. CDR3: CAISEQRSSSPLHF. The CDR3 bases are TGTGCCATCAGTGAACAGCGGTCAAGTTCACCCCTCCACTTT.